These 5 T cell receptor beta chains originate from one sample sequenced in a study of PD-L1 blockade in urothelial cancer. Method: immunoSEQ multiplex PCR; TCRdb's copy keeps in-frame clones and lacks some. The sample yields tens of thousands of clones, approximately 85% seen once. Specified time point: pretreatment peripheral blood. Sequences were derived from PBMCs, sampled around atezolizumab (anti-PD-L1) treatment. Source of these receptors: a man between 70 and 80 years old with urothelial cancer.

This clone was found a few times. The V gene is TRBV19, the J gene TRBJ1-3; D is ambiguous. The germline V gene encodes CDR1 LNHDA and CDR2 SQIVND (reference sequence). V lost 4 bases, J lost 5 bases, and 3 bases lay in between. This CDR3 comprises 11 residues. The CDR3 DNA is TGTGCCAGTAGTACTCGAAACACCATATATTTT. Translated: CASSTRNTIYF.

The rearrangement uses TRBV20-1 and TRBJ1-1; D gene ambiguous. The V end lost 5 bases, the J end lost 4 bases, and 8 bases lay between the germline ends. The CDR3 has 11 residues. The germline gives CDR1 DFQATT, CDR2 SNEGSKA (reference sequence). The CDR3 bases are TGCAGTGCTTTACAAAGCACTGAAGCTTTCTTT. Amino acid sequence: CSALQSTEAFF.

J is TRBJ2-1 and V is TRBV5-4, with D uncertain. The CDR3 length is 14 residues. With 0 bases removed from V and 8 bases from J, the gap between germline ends came to 12 bases. Germline V CDR1 and CDR2: SGHNT, YYREEE (reference sequence). CDR3 nucleotides: TGTGCCAGCAGCTTGGGAGGCTTTGGTGATGAGCAGTTCTTC. As protein: CASSLGGFGDEQFF. The full variable domain, in which reference TRBV5-4 and TRBJ2-1 provide the parts outside the CDR3, is ETGVTQSPTHLIKTRGQQVTLRCSSQSGHNTVSWYQQALGQGPQFIFQYYREEENGRGNFPPRFSGLQFPNYSSELNVNALELDDSALYLCASSLGGFGDEQFFGPGTRLTVL.

This clone was counted a few times. V and J are TRBV9 and TRBJ2-5, with 8 bases fitting TRBD2. The CDR3 consists of 22 residues. Germline V gene lookup returns CDR1 SGDLS and CDR2 YYNGEE. V lost 0 bases and J lost 3; bases outside the gene matches: 25. CDR3 protein: CASSVVGGGKGVGTRREETQYF. CDR3 in DNA: TGTGCCAGCAGCGTAGTGGGGGGGGGCAAAGGTGTCGGGACTAGAAGGGAAGAGACCCAGTACTTC.

This chain connects TRBV27 to TRBJ2-7; 10 bases line up with TRBD2. Per the germline V gene, CDR1 is MNHEY and CDR2 is SMNVEV (reference sequence). This CDR3 has 15 residues. The junction had 6 bases not matched to a gene; V was cut back by 2 bases and J by 5 bases. The chain's CDR3 is CASSLIASGSHEQYF. CDR3 bases: TGTGCCAGCAGTTTAATCGCTAGCGGGAGCCACGAGCAGTACTTC.